The rows below give T cell receptor beta chains drawn from one sample of a study of T cell repertoires in breast cancer. Via MiXCR, TCRdb re-called the emulsion pairing reads, giving one row per CDR3 protein. The sample comprises about 40,000 distinct CDR3 sequences, 45% to 55% of which are singletons, and around 60% rests with the top ten. The material sequenced was CD8+ T cells. The receptors here all came from a pool of human donors with breast cancer or a healthy control (not recorded which). Each CDR3 is given with its conserved first and last residue. D genes are given only for firm matches. The listing skips clone size in some rows; elsewhere it reads once, few, many or a size class.

J gene,V gene,D gene,clone size,CDR3 DNA,CDR3 protein
TRBJ1-1,TRBV19,NA,NA,TGTGCCAGTAGTGATCGTGGGAACACTGAAGCTTTCTTT,CASSDRGNTEAFF
TRBJ2-1,TRBV6-1,TRBD2,many,TGTGCCAGCAGTGATCGGGCTAGCGGCCCCTACAATGAGCAGTTCTTC,CASSDRASGPYNEQFF
TRBJ2-3,TRBV19,NA,NA,TGTGCCAGTAGTAACCCCCGGGACTCGGCGGATACGCAGTATTTT,CASSNPRDSADTQYF
TRBJ1-5,TRBV27,NA,NA,TGTGCCAGCAGTTTGAAAGGGCCCCCTCAGCCCCAGCATTTT,CASSLKGPPQPQHF
TRBJ1-2,TRBV6-5,TRBD1,NA,TGTGCCAGCGGGACAGGGGTGTATGGCTACACCTTC,CASGTGVYGYTF
TRBJ2-1,TRBV12-3/TRBV12-4,TRBD2,few,TGTGCCAGCAGTCCCCCGGGACTAAGTATTCGGGTTGTCGATGAGCAGTTCTTC,CASSPPGLSIRVVDEQFF
TRBJ2-3,TRBV11-2,TRBD2,NA,TGTGCCAGCAGGGTTGCGAGCGGGGGACTAGATACGCAGTATTTT,CASRVASGGLDTQYF
TRBJ2-3,TRBV9,NA,NA,TGTGCCAGCAGCGTAAGGAAGAGCGGAAGCACAGATACGCAGTATTTT,CASSVRKSGSTDTQYF
TRBJ2-7,TRBV20-1,TRBD1,NA,TGCAGTGCTAGAGATCCCGGGACAGGGTCCTACGAGCAGTACTTC,CSARDPGTGSYEQYF
TRBJ2-7,TRBV20-1,NA,NA,TGCAGTGCGGCCAAGGGTCTTCCCTACGAGCAGTACTTC,CSAAKGLPYEQYF